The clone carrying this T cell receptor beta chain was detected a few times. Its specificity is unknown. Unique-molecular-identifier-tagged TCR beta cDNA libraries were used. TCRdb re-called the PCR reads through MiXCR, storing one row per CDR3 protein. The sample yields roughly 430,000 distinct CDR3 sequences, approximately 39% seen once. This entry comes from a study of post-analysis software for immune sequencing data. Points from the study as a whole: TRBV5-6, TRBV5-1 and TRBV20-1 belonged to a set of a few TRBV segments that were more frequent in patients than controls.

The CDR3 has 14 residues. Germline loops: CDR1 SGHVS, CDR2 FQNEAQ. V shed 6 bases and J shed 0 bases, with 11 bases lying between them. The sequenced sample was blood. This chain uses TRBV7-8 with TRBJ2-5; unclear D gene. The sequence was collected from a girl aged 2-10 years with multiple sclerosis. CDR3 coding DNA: TGTGCCAGCAGTCGAACAGAGTACCAAGAGACCCAGTACTTC. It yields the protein CASSRTEYQETQYF.